The 16 T cell receptor beta chains given below trace back to one sample, sequenced in a study of memory CD4+ T cells and cytomegalovirus serostatus. Using immunoSEQ multiplex PCR, the repertoire was profiled, and TCRdb retains in-frame clones only, with some absent. The sample yields about 52,000 clones, over 60% seen once. The sort gate was single viable CD3+CD4+CD8-CD45RO+ cells for memory CD4+ T cells. The sample consisted of memory CD4+ T cells from blood. The receptors shown here come from an adult in good health and CMV-seropositive.

This chain links TRBV6-5 with TRBJ1-1; D uncertain. The CDR3 runs 14 residues. Between the trimmed V and J ends, which lost 5 bases and 10 bases, there was a span of 20 bases. Germline V gives CDR1 MNHEY, CDR2 SVGAGI. CDR3 sequence reads: CASSRTATSNLAFF. CDR3 DNA: TGTGCCAGCAGTCGGACTGCAACGTCAAATCTAGCTTTCTTT.

The V call is TRBV4-2, the J call TRBJ2-3; the match to TRBD2 covers 7 bases. From germline, CDR1 is LGHNA and CDR2 YNFKEQ. This CDR3 is 17 amino acids long. V shed 1 base, J shed 2 bases, and the junction held 9 bases outside the gene matches. In DNA form, the CDR3 reads TGTGCCAGCAGCCAAGCCAAAGCGGGGCAGGCCACAGATACGCAGTATTTT. Protein product: CASSQAKAGQATDTQYF.

The rearrangement uses TRBV7-2 and TRBJ2-5, with a tentative D call TRBD2 (6 bases). Germline CDR1 reads SGHTA; CDR2 reads FQGNSA. V shed 4 bases and J shed 4 bases, with 13 bases lying between them. The CDR3 extends over 14 amino acids. The CDR3 sequence is CASSSGSTLETQYF. CDR3 DNA: TGTGCCAGCAGCTCCGGGAGCACGCTAGAGACCCAGTACTTC.

The genes are TRBV29-1 and TRBJ2-7; D might be TRBD1 or TRBD2, each matching 5 bases. This CDR3 contains 13 residues. Germline CDR1 reads SQVTM; CDR2 reads ANQGSEA. V was clipped by 7 bases and J by 2 bases, with 15 bases between them. In nucleotides, the CDR3 is TGCAGCGGTACCGGGACCGATCCCTACGAGCAGTACTTC. Residues: CSGTGTDPYEQYF.

This chain links TRBV2 with TRBJ2-5, with TRBD2 as a possible D gene (5 bases). The ends were cut back, 2 bases at V and 4 bases at J, with 14 bases in the middle. CDR1 is SNHLY, CDR2 FYNNEI, per germline. The CDR3 totals 15 residues. This CDR3 is CASSETRTYSETQYF. CDR3 DNA sequence: TGTGCCAGCAGTGAAACTAGGACCTATTCAGAGACCCAGTACTTC.

The V and J genes are TRBV11-3 and TRBJ2-2, with a possible D match to TRBD2 (6 bases). The CDR3 sequence is 15 residues long. The V end lost 0 bases, the J end lost 4 bases, and 9 bases lay between the germline ends. In germline, CDR1 is SGHNT, CDR2 YENEEA. CDR3 loop: CASSLDGGSTGELFF. The DNA of the CDR3 is TGTGCCAGCAGCTTAGATGGGGGGAGCACCGGGGAGCTGTTTTTT.

This clone rates as medium-sized. This sequence joins TRBV7-2 and TRBJ2-2; D is unclear. CDR1 and CDR2 from the germline V gene are SGHTA and FQGNSA. There are 15 residues in the CDR3. Deletions cut 3 bases from V and 3 bases from J, with 11 bases between. The CDR3 DNA sequence: TGTGCCAGCAGCTTTAAAGGACGGGACACCGGGGAGCTGTTTTTT. Translating it yields CASSFKGRDTGELFF.

This rearrangement joins TRBV5-6 to TRBJ1-1, with 11 bases fitting TRBD1. Germline assignment: CDR1 SGHDT and CDR2 YYEEEE. The V gene end was trimmed by 4 bases and the J gene end by 7 bases; junction bases not matched to a gene: 9. This CDR3 is built from 15 residues. In nucleotides, the CDR3 is TGTGCCAGCAGCCCCCTCGGACAGGGGGCTGGTGAAGCTTTCTTT. Its translation is CASSPLGQGAGEAFF.

The CDR3 region is CASSLGQGIGSPLHF. The CDR3 coding sequence is TGCGCCAGCAGCTTGGGACAGGGGATAGGTTCACCCCTCCACTTT. V usage is TRBV5-1 and J usage is TRBJ1-6; TRBD1 matches 8 bases. Germline-derived CDR1 and CDR2 are SGHRS and YFSETQ. V dropped 0 bases and J dropped 9; count of bases not matched to a gene: 5. The CDR3 loop spans 15 amino acids.

This chain connects TRBV16 to TRBJ1-3; D is uncertain. Trimming stripped 0 bases from V and 2 bases from J, with 8 bases between. The CDR3 length is 15 residues. The germline gives CDR1 KGHSY, CDR2 FQNENV. DNA of the CDR3: TGTGCCAGCAGCCAATCGATTCAGGCTGGAAACACCATATATTTT. Translated, it gives CASSQSIQAGNTIYF.

CDR3 DNA: TGTGCCAGCGGGACAGGGGTCTACGAGCAGTACTTC. As protein: CASGTGVYEQYF. The chain employs TRBV6-5 and TRBJ2-7, with TRBD1 identical over 10 bases. V lost 8 bases to trimming and J lost 3 bases; unmatched junction nucleotides: 1. The CDR3 spans 12 residues. CDR1 MNHEY and CDR2 SVGAGI come from the germline V gene.

The V and J genes are TRBV5-1 and TRBJ2-7; D might be TRBD2 (6 bases). Germline loops: CDR1 SGHRS, CDR2 YFSETQ. The CDR3 has 12 amino acids. V was trimmed by 5 bases and J by 8 bases, leaving 14 bases between them. The CDR3 reads CASSPSGSKQYF. CDR3 DNA: TGCGCCAGCAGTCCGTCCGGGAGCAAGCAGTACTTC.

This sequence joins TRBV25-1 and TRBJ1-4; a weak D match, TRBD1 (6 bases). Germline assignment: CDR1 MGHDK and CDR2 SYGVNS. The V and J ends lost 1 base and 8 bases respectively, with 17 bases between them. This CDR3 region has 16 residues. The CDR3 region is CASSEWEGGGGEKLFF. In DNA form, the CDR3 reads TGTGCCAGCAGTGAATGGGAAGGGGGAGGTGGGGAAAAACTGTTTTTT.

The chain is built from TRBV5-1 and TRBJ2-1; possibly TRBD2 for D (6 bases). Looked up from germline, CDR1 is SGHRS and CDR2 is YFSETQ. CDR3 size: 16 residues. V was clipped by 0 bases and J by 5 bases, with 15 bases between them. Written as DNA, the CDR3 is TGCGCCAGCAGCTTGGCCCCCGGGAGTGGCAACAATGAGCAGTTCTTC. It is translated as CASSLAPGSGNNEQFF.

This chain joins TRBV5-4 and TRBJ2-3, with D unresolved. V lost 1 base and J 2 bases, leaving 11 bases between the germline ends. The CDR3 runs 15 residues. CDR1 is SGHNT and CDR2 is YYREEE in the germline V gene (reference sequence). CDR3 protein: CASSLKRIHTDTQYF. For the CDR3, the DNA is TGTGCCAGCAGCTTGAAAAGGATTCACACAGATACGCAGTATTTT. The full variable domain, in which reference TRBV5-4 and TRBJ2-3 provide the parts outside the CDR3, is ETGVTQSPTHLIKTRGQQVTLRCSSQSGHNTVSWYQQALGQGPQFIFQYYREEENGRGNFPPRFSGLQFPNYSSELNVNALELDDSALYLCASSLKRIHTDTQYFGPGTRLTVL.

The J gene is TRBJ1-1, the V gene TRBV29-1; D gene ambiguous. V was clipped by 5 bases and J by 1 base, with 11 bases between them. The CDR3 covers 13 residues. From germline, CDR1 is SQVTM and CDR2 ANQGSEA. CDR3: CSVNYWGNTEAFF. As DNA, the CDR3 is TGCAGCGTTAATTATTGGGGGAACACTGAAGCTTTCTTT.